These 15 T cell receptor beta chains were all obtained from the same sample, sequenced in a study of response to subunit inactivated influenza vaccine (dated by TCRdb to 2016 to 2019). The receptor library was made with RT-PCR. For sequencing, an Illumina HiSeq 2500 was employed. The public reads were run again by TCRdb, first through fastp at Q25 and then through MiXCR, and only productive beta chains were kept. One record per CDR3 amino acid sequence lists the most common genes and DNA. The sample records a few hundred thousand distinct CDR3 sequences, roughly 15% of which are singletons. The top ten hold 11% of the sample. Source: PBMCs from blood, taken roughly 13 days after vaccination. These receptors all stem from a man over 45 who received an inactivated influenza vaccine. Donor details come from another sample of the same person, matched by shared clones.

Only a few counts were recorded for this clonotype. The V call is TRBV12-3 or TRBV12-4, the J call TRBJ2-3, with unresolved D. The V and J ends lost 2 bases and 7 bases respectively, with 10 bases between them. This CDR3 has 13 residues. CDR3 residues: CASSLLDTYTQYF. DNA for the CDR3: TGTGCCAGCAGTTTACTAGACACGTATACGCAGTATTTT.

This clonotype has a count of ten or more. The V gene is TRBV7-9, the J gene TRBJ1-2, with 9 bases identical to TRBD1. The junction had 7 bases not matched to a gene; V was cut back by 5 bases and J by 3 bases. CDR3 length: 15 amino acids. Germline CDR1 and CDR2: SEHNR and FQNEAQ (reference sequence). This CDR3 reads CASSDRDRVYYGYTF. Here the CDR3 DNA reads TGTGCCAGCAGCGACCGGGACAGGGTATACTATGGCTACACCTTC. Full variable domain (outside the CDR3, taken from reference TRBV7-9 and TRBJ1-2): DTGVSQNPRHKITKRGQNVTFRCDPISEHNRLYWYRQTLGQGPEFLTYFQNEAQLEKSRLLSDRFSAERPKGSFSTLEIQRTEQGDSAMYLCASSDRDRVYYGYTFGSGTRLTVV.

This clonotype has more than one count but fewer than ten. The rearrangement uses TRBV7-8 and TRBJ2-5; 12 bases match TRBD2. The CDR3 spans 16 residues. The junction had 3 bases not matched to a gene; V was cut back by 4 bases and J by 0 bases. Germline assignment: CDR1 SGHVS and CDR2 FQNEAQ. The DNA of the CDR3 is TGTGCCAGCAGCTCCGGGACTAGCGGGTACCAAGAGACCCAGTACTTC. This encodes CASSSGTSGYQETQYF.

The chain uses TRBV6-2 or TRBV6-3 and TRBJ2-7; 10 bases map to TRBD2. The J segment lost 2 bases and the V segment lost 8 bases, leaving 3 bases of the junction unmatched. The CDR3 runs to 13 residues. Germline values: CDR1 MNHEY, CDR2 SVGEGT. As DNA, the CDR3 is TGTGCCAGCGGTACTAGCGGGACCTACGAGCAGTACTTC. It translates to CASGTSGTYEQYF.

J is TRBJ1-1 and V is TRBV6-2 or TRBV6-3; the D gene is possibly TRBD1 (6 bases). Germline V gene sequence: CDR1 MNHEY, CDR2 SVGEGT. This CDR3 has 15 residues. V lost 7 bases and J lost 6, with 21 bases in between. DNA of the CDR3: TGTGCCAGCAAAGGGGAAGACAGGCCCCACGCTGAAGCTTTCTTT. This sequence encodes CASKGEDRPHAEAFF.

CDR3 coding DNA: TGCGCCAGCAGATATCGACTAGCGGTCCAAGAGACCCAGTACTTC. Its translation: CASRYRLAVQETQYF. V usage is TRBV5-1 and J usage is TRBJ2-5, with TRBD2 matching over 9 bases. Germline trimming cut 5 bases from V and 1 base from J; bases unmatched to any gene: 6. Germline loops: CDR1 SGHRS, CDR2 YFSETQ. The CDR3 contains 15 residues.

Notes on this clonotype: The junction differs from germline at one of its ends, possibly a read error. The chain couples TRBV24-1 to TRBJ2-7; possibly TRBD1 for D (5 bases). The germline gives CDR1 KGHDR, CDR2 SFDVKD. The CDR3 length is 13 residues. The CDR3 coding sequence is TGTACCACCAGGGCCACAGAACTCTACGAGCAGTACTTC. Translated: CTTRATELYEQYF.

The chain carries TRBV30 and TRBJ2-5; perhaps TRBD2 as D (5 bases). Trimming cost V 0 bases and J 4 bases, with 6 bases left between them. Per germline, CDR1 GTSNPN and CDR2 SVGIG (reference sequence). CDR3 length: 12 residues. In nucleotides, the CDR3 is TGTGCCTGGAGTGTGGCGGGAGAGACCCAGTACTTC. This sequence encodes CAWSVAGETQYF.

This chain uses TRBV7-2 with TRBJ2-1; perhaps D is TRBD1 or TRBD2 (5 bases each). This CDR3 spans 15 amino acids. In germline, CDR1 is SGHTA, CDR2 FQGNSA. Trimming left V 5 bases short and J 0 bases short, with 11 bases between. The CDR3 protein is CASSPGPNSYNEQFF. As DNA, the CDR3 is TGTGCCAGCAGCCCGGGACCTAACTCCTACAATGAGCAGTTCTTC.

The rearrangement links TRBV7-8 to TRBJ2-7; D gene uncertain. V was pared by 5 bases and J by 0 bases, with 14 bases between. The CDR3 consists of 15 residues. Germline V CDR1 and CDR2: SGHVS, FQNEAQ. The CDR3 DNA reads TGTGCCAGCAGCAGACCGGGCCCCAACTCCTACGAGCAGTACTTC. Its translation: CASSRPGPNSYEQYF.

This chain joins TRBV6-1 and TRBJ2-5; D may be TRBD1 (5 bases). The V end was cut by 7 bases, the J end by 5 bases, with 14 bases between. The CDR3 runs to 13 residues. Looked up from germline, CDR1 is MNHNS and CDR2 is SASEGT. The CDR3 reads CASNNRNVETQYF. The CDR3 nucleotides read TGTGCCAGCAACAACAGGAACGTTGAGACCCAGTACTTC.

This clonotype was seen a handful of times. The chain recombines TRBV6-2 or TRBV6-3 with TRBJ1-2, with TRBD1 as a possible D gene (5 bases). CDR3 length: 16 residues. Germline V gives CDR1 MNHEY, CDR2 SVGEGT. The V gene lost 5 bases and the J gene lost 6 bases, with 22 bases spanning the gap. The chain's CDR3 is CASSKHRDETFHGYTF. The CDR3 nucleotides are TGTGCCAGCAGTAAGCACCGGGACGAGACATTCCATGGCTACACCTTC.

Many counts were recorded for this clonotype. The rearrangement joins TRBV20-1 to TRBJ1-2; D possibly corresponds to TRBD1 (5 bases). The CDR3 runs to 15 residues. The V gene lost 4 bases and the J gene lost 0 bases, with 15 bases spanning the gap. Germline values: CDR1 DFQATT, CDR2 SNEGSKA (reference sequence). The CDR3 spells CSAKGRVVSNYGYTF. CDR3 nucleotide sequence: TGCAGTGCTAAGGGACGTGTTGTGTCTAACTATGGCTACACCTTC.

This clonotype was found a few times. The V and J genes are TRBV7-8 and TRBJ2-2; D may correspond to TRBD1 or TRBD2 (5 bases each). There are 18 residues in the CDR3. Germline CDR1 is SGHVS and CDR2 is FQNEAQ. V lost 0 bases to trimming and J lost 0 bases, with 14 bases between them. CDR3 sequence: CASSLAWGRLTNTGELFF. In nucleotides, the CDR3 is TGTGCCAGCAGCTTAGCGTGGGGCCGACTAACGAACACCGGGGAGCTGTTTTTT.

This chain connects TRBV28 to TRBJ2-1; 8 bases match TRBD2. Looked up from germline, CDR1 is MDHEN and CDR2 is SYDVKM. With V trimmed by 7 bases and J by 4 bases, 3 bases remained unmatched. This CDR3 region has 13 residues. This CDR3 is CASIAGSYNEQFF. The CDR3 DNA follows: TGTGCCAGCATAGCGGGATCATACAATGAGCAGTTCTTC.